This T cell receptor beta chain was captured by sequencing in a study of blood T cell repertoires in COVID-19. About the research overall: Sites in the United States, Italy and Spain provided acute and convalescent COVID-19 samples.

CDR1 is SGDLS and CDR2 is YYNGEE in the germline V gene. Trimming removed 0 bases from V and 4 bases from J, with 11 bases in between. The CDR3 is 15 amino acids. A case of COVID-19 had been met by exposed participants within 2 weeks before study entry. Method: immunoSEQ multiplex PCR; TCRdb's copy keeps in-frame clones and lacks some. The sample carries some 150,000 clones, 84% recorded once. This TCR derives from a woman aged 50 to 65 who had been exposed to COVID-19. The genes are TRBV9 and TRBJ2-1, with D perhaps matching TRBD2 (5 bases). The sequencing sample was made of PBMCs or T cells enriched from blood (not recorded which). This CDR3 is CASSVGPGWYNEQFF. CDR3 in DNA: TGTGCCAGCAGCGTAGGCCCGGGATGGTACAATGAGCAGTTCTTC.